The next 9 T cell receptor beta chains were all read from a single sample in a study of blood T cell repertoires in COVID-19. Clones were read by immunoSEQ multiplex PCR, and TCRdb kept only the in-frame ones, dropping some. The sample lists roughly 250,000 clones, 80% to 85% occurring once. The source material was peripheral blood. These receptors were collected from a man aged 45-65 years with active or convalescent COVID-19.

A word on this clone: One end of the junction varies from germline; a read error may be responsible. The chain combines TRBV6-2 or TRBV6-3 with TRBJ1-4, with a possible D match to TRBD1 (6 bases). This CDR3 has 13 amino acids. Looked up from germline, CDR1 is MNHEY and CDR2 is SVGEGT. The CDR3 protein is CASSDATGHGRKF. The CDR3 DNA is TGTGCCAGCAGCGACGCGACGGGACACGGTCGTAAATTT.

As concerns this clone: The CDR3 does not end in the conserved phenylalanine or tryptophan, so this is likely a read error. It is unclear where the CDR3 begins or ends on the DNA, so no DNA is shown, and the CDR3 is as TCRdb lists it. The J gene is TRBJ2-4, the V gene TRBV4-1; the D call TRBD1 from the table was never checked on the DNA. The germline V gene encodes CDR1 MGHRA and CDR2 YSYEKL. The CDR3 has 12 amino acids, counting both end residues. The CDR3: CASSQGGQAIFI.

The chain employs TRBV12-5 and TRBJ1-1; unclear D gene. There are 15 residues in the CDR3. The germline CDR1 and CDR2 sequences are LGHNT and FRNRAP. V dropped 5 bases and J dropped 0 bases, with 13 bases sitting between them. CDR3 DNA sequence: TGTGCTAGTGGTCGGGTTGTCGGGATGAACACTGAAGCTTTCTTT. This encodes CASGRVVGMNTEAFF.

The chain recombines TRBV27 with TRBJ1-2; no firm D call. The ends were cut back, 6 bases at V and 0 bases at J, with 23 bases in the middle. Germline CDR1 reads MNHEY; CDR2 reads SMNVEV (reference sequence). The CDR3 totals 18 residues. DNA for the CDR3: TGTGCCAGCAGCGGCGCAGGTGAGGGCTATCCTGCTAACTATGGCTACACCTTC. Encoded protein: CASSGAGEGYPANYGYTF.

The V gene is TRBV6-1, the J gene TRBJ2-3; 9 bases align to TRBD2. The CDR3 totals 14 residues. Unmatched junction bases numbered 4, after V lost 3 bases and J lost 6 bases. Germline lookup yields CDR1 MNHNS and CDR2 SASEGT. CDR3 DNA sequence: TGTGCCAGCAGTGACCTAGCGGGGAGGGATACGCAGTATTTT. Amino acid sequence: CASSDLAGRDTQYF.

V and J are TRBV7-3 and TRBJ2-1, with 12 bases lining up with TRBD1. Trimming took 5 bases from V and 9 from J; bases not matched to a gene: 11. This CDR3 region has 16 residues. CDR1 and CDR2 (germline): SGHTA, FQGTGA. CDR3 DNA sequence: TGTGCCAGCAGCCCCTTGACGGGACAGGGGGCGAGTGAGCAGTTCTTC. This gives the protein CASSPLTGQGASEQFF.

The V call is TRBV7-8, the J call TRBJ2-3; 10 bases are a match to TRBD2. CDR1 is SGHVS, CDR2 FQNEAQ, per germline. The CDR3 is made up of 16 amino acids. V was clipped by 5 bases and J by 0 bases; unmatched bases: 5. CDR3 loop: CASSTPAGGSTDTQYF. Here the CDR3 DNA reads TGTGCCAGCAGCACACCAGCGGGGGGGAGCACAGATACGCAGTATTTT.

V usage is TRBV5-1 and J usage is TRBJ2-5; TRBD1 matches 11 bases. CDR3 length: 16 residues. V trimming: 0 bases; J trimming: 5 bases; junction bases outside the gene matches: 6. Germline CDR1 SGHRS, CDR2 YFSETQ. This CDR3 is CASSLAGTGGSETQYF. CDR3 sequence (DNA): TGCGCCAGCAGCTTGGCAGGGACAGGGGGATCGGAGACCCAGTACTTC.

The J gene is TRBJ2-7, the V gene TRBV18, with D uncertain. CDR3 length: 14 residues. Trimming cost V 1 base and J 1 base, with 8 bases left between them. Germline V gene data show CDR1 as KGHSH and CDR2 as LQKENI. The CDR3 reads CASSPLGQSYEQYF. The CDR3 region has the DNA TGTGCCAGCTCACCACTGGGCCAGTCCTACGAGCAGTACTTC. Full variable domain (remainder filled in from reference TRBV18 and TRBJ2-7): NAGVMQNPRHLVRRRGQEARLRCSPMKGHSHVYWYRQLPEEGLKFMVYLQKENIIDESGMPKERFSAEFPKEGPSILRIQQVVRGDSAAYFCASSPLGQSYEQYFGPGTRLTVT.